These 29 T cell receptor beta chains were all obtained from the same sample, sequenced in a study of T cells in women clearing cervical HPV infection. Method: immunoSEQ multiplex PCR; TCRdb's copy keeps in-frame clones and lacks some. Its table records approximately 40,000 clones. Sequenced: blood buffy coat. These receptors all stem from a woman between 18 and 69 years old with a cervical HPV16 infection that either progressed to CIN3+ or cleared (not recorded which).

This clone registers medium-sized (0.01 to 0.1%) by frequency. The missing CDR3 end, 3 residues past where the read stops, is filled in from the germline J gene. The rearrangement links TRBV5-4 to TRBJ2-3; no clear D gene. The CDR3 has 14 residues. Trimming took off 2 bases at V and 2 bases at J, with 9 bases between the two ends. CDR1 is SGHNT and CDR2 is YYREEE in the germline V gene (reference sequence). The part of the CDR3 DNA that was read is TGTGCCAGCAGCTTCGGGTCGTACACAGATACG. Amino acids: CASSFGSYTDT. The entire CDR3 protein is CASSFGSYTDTQYF.

Regarding this clone: Read data end 3 residues before the CDR3 end; the end is taken from the germline J gene. The chain is built from TRBV13 and TRBJ2-5; D might be TRBD1 (6 bases). The V gene lost 2 bases and the J gene lost 5 bases, with 12 bases spanning the gap. This CDR3 region has 14 residues. Germline V gives CDR1 PRHDT, CDR2 FYEKMQ (reference sequence). The CDR3 reads CASSLRGIRETQYF. Incomplete CDR3 DNA: TGTGCCAGCAGCTTAAGGGGGATCCGGGAGACC.

As concerns this clone: The sequenced fragment ends 3 residues before the CDR3 boundary, so the rest is inferred from the germline J gene. The gene calls are TRBV28 and TRBJ1-5; 8 bases are a match to TRBD1. V shed 3 bases and J 5 bases; nucleotides not matched to a gene: 6. Germline assignment: CDR1 MDHEN and CDR2 SYDVKM. The CDR3 loop spans 15 amino acids. CDR3 region: CASSLDQGAHQPQHF. CDR3 DNA, as far as it was read: TGTGCCAGCAGTTTGGACCAGGGGGCACATCAGCCC.

Turning to this clone: The read falls 3 residues short of the CDR3 end, and the missing part is taken from the germline J gene. The V gene is TRBV19, the J gene TRBJ1-1, with 7 positions matching TRBD1. The CDR3 sequence is 13 residues long. Germline CDR1 reads LNHDA; CDR2 reads SQIVND (reference sequence). CDR3 DNA, as far as it was read: TGTGCCAGTACTGAAGTGAACAGGGGATTA. Its translation is CASTEVNRGL. The whole CDR3 sequence is CASTEVNRGLAFF.

A note on this clone: The read ends 3 residues shy of where the CDR3 ends; the end is completed using the germline J gene. V is TRBV18 and J is TRBJ2-1; 12 bases are shared with TRBD2. Germline V gene sequence: CDR1 KGHSH, CDR2 LQKENI. CDR3 length equals 17 residues. J lost 7 bases, V lost 8 bases, and 15 bases had no gene match. This CDR3 is CASTTASGGALGNEQFF. The CDR3 DNA, read in part, is TGTGCCAGCACCACCGCTAGCGGGGGGGCTTTAGGAAATGAG.

Concerning this clone itself: The read ends 3 residues shy of where the CDR3 ends; the end is completed using the germline J gene. The chain is built from TRBV19 and TRBJ1-3; TRBD1 agrees at 8 bases. The germline CDR1 and CDR2 sequences are LNHDA and SQIVND (reference sequence). This CDR3 has 15 amino acids. V shed 3 bases, J shed 0 bases, and the junction held 1 base outside the gene matches. The sequenced part of the CDR3 DNA is TGTGCCAGTAGTATCAGGGGGCTCTCTGGAAACACC. The encoded protein is CASSIRGLSGNT. The whole CDR3 reads CASSIRGLSGNTIYF.

As for this clone: The read halts 3 residues ahead of the CDR3 end, with the missing end drawn from the germline J gene. The V gene is TRBV28, the J gene TRBJ2-2, with 8 bases fitting TRBD1. Looked up from germline, CDR1 is MDHEN and CDR2 is SYDVKM. This CDR3 region has 17 residues. V shed 7 bases, J shed 4 bases, and the junction held 14 bases outside the gene matches. The DNA read from the CDR3 is TGTGCCAGCACCCCCCATTCGACAGGGGCAATCACCGGGGAG. It specifies CASTPHSTGAITGE. The full CDR3 protein is CASTPHSTGAITGELFF.

Worth noting for this clone: The observed sequence ends 3 residues before the CDR3 terminus, with the missing tail filled in from the germline J gene. The chain combines TRBV10-1 with TRBJ2-1; 11 positions agree with TRBD2. The CDR3 spans 16 residues. Germline assignment: CDR1 WNHNN and CDR2 SYGVQD (reference sequence). V lost 0 bases to trimming and J lost 7 bases; unmatched junction nucleotides: 5. The CDR3 loop is CASSESPSGGLNEQFF. The part of the CDR3 DNA that was read is TGCGCCAGCAGTGAGTCGCCTAGCGGGGGGCTGAATGAG.

Regarding this clone: The CDR3 end lies 3 residues beyond the end of the read and is filled in from the germline J gene. This rearrangement joins TRBV10-1 to TRBJ2-7, with a possible D match to TRBD2 (5 bases). Trimming left V 0 bases short and J 5 bases short, with 8 bases between. There are 13 residues in the CDR3. Per the germline V gene, CDR1 is WNHNN and CDR2 is SYGVQD (reference sequence). Here the CDR3 reads CASSESTRDEQYF. CDR3 DNA (partial): TGCGCCAGCAGTGAGTCGACGAGGGACGAG.

Details on this clone: The read finishes 3 residues shy of the CDR3 end, and the germline J gene is used to complete it. The chain has TRBV28 and TRBJ2-5; 9 nucleotides match TRBD2. This CDR3 contains 18 residues. J was trimmed by 1 base and V by 7 bases; bases with no gene match: 16. The germline V gene encodes CDR1 MDHEN and CDR2 SYDVKM. The sequenced CDR3 bases are TGTGCCAGCAACCCGGAAAAGGGTAGCGGGGGCCTCCAAGAGACC. Amino acid sequence: CASNPEKGSGGLQET. The entire CDR3 reads CASNPEKGSGGLQETQYF.

On this clone itself: The CDR3 extends 3 residues past the end of the read, so its final part is completed from the germline J gene. This chain joins TRBV7-3 and TRBJ2-5, with D maybe TRBD2 (5 bases). With 2 bases removed from V and 2 bases from J, the gap between germline ends came to 9 bases. This CDR3 comprises 14 residues. The germline V gene encodes CDR1 SGHTA and CDR2 FQGTGA. The CDR3 is CASSLQRAQETQYF. The CDR3 DNA, read in part, is TGTGCCAGCAGCTTACAGAGGGCTCAAGAGACC.

Turning to this clone: Read data end 3 residues before the CDR3 end; the end is taken from the germline J gene. This sequence joins TRBV7-9 and TRBJ2-7; D perhaps matches TRBD2 (6 bases). Germline V gives CDR1 SEHNR, CDR2 FQNEAQ (reference sequence). Trimming took off 0 bases at V and 6 bases at J, with 9 bases between the two ends. The CDR3 has 13 residues. The DNA read from the CDR3 is TGTGCCAGCAGCTTAGCGGGACTCAGCGAG. This translates into CASSLAGLSE. In full, the CDR3 is CASSLAGLSEQYF. Using reference TRBV7-9 and TRBJ2-7 for the parts outside the CDR3, the full variable domain is DTGVSQNPRHKITKRGQNVTFRCDPISEHNRLYWYRQTLGQGPEFLTYFQNEAQLEKSRLLSDRFSAERPKGSFSTLEIQRTEQGDSAMYLCASSLAGLSEQYFGPGTRLTVT.

Details on this clone: The read finishes 3 residues shy of the CDR3 end, and the germline J gene is used to complete it. This chain joins TRBV7-9 and TRBJ1-1; unclear D gene. CDR1 is SEHNR, CDR2 FQNEAQ, per germline (reference sequence). CDR3 length: 13 amino acids. V was trimmed by 5 bases and J by 1 base, leaving 8 bases between them. CDR3 loop: CASSLPQNTEAFF. Partial CDR3 DNA: TGTGCCAGCAGCCTTCCACAGAACACTGAA.

The CDR3 DNA, read in part, is TGCAGTGCTGGGGGACAGGCTGCCTACGAG. It specifies CSAGGQAAYE. The full CDR3 sequence reads CSAGGQAAYEQYF. J is TRBJ2-7 and V is TRBV20-1, with 8 bases lining up with TRBD1. The sequence runs out 3 residues before the end of the CDR3; the remainder is reconstructed from the germline J gene. The V gene's germline CDR1 is DFQATT and CDR2 SNEGSKA (reference sequence). CDR3 size: 13 residues. Germline trimming cut 5 bases from V and 2 bases from J; bases unmatched to any gene: 5.

As for this clone: The read ends 3 residues shy of where the CDR3 ends; the end is completed using the germline J gene. Other DNA sequences in the same sample also yield this CDR3. The genes are TRBV7-6 and TRBJ1-6, with D perhaps matching TRBD1 (5 bases). Trimming left V 1 base short and J 2 bases short, with 6 bases between. Germline V gene sequence: CDR1 SGHVS, CDR2 FNYEAQ. This CDR3 spans 15 amino acids. CDR3 DNA (partial): TGTGCCAGCAGCTTAGGGGGCCCCTATAATTCACCC. Translating it yields CASSLGGPYNSP. The full-length CDR3 reads as CASSLGGPYNSPLHF.

With respect to this clone: Sequencing ends 3 residues short of the CDR3 end; the germline J gene provides the rest. The chain joins TRBV20-1 to TRBJ1-2; 11 positions agree with TRBD1. Germline V CDR1 and CDR2: DFQATT, SNEGSKA (reference sequence). V shed 6 bases and J 7 bases; nucleotides not matched to a gene: 7. CDR3 length equals 13 residues. The CDR3 loop reads CSASDRGRSGYTF. Partial CDR3 DNA: TGCAGTGCCTCGGACAGGGGGCGTAGTGGC.

Note on this clone: The read terminates 3 residues before the CDR3 end, so the remaining end is supplied by the germline J gene. This chain connects TRBV2 to TRBJ1-1; D is unresolved. CDR3 length: 11 amino acids. CDR1 and CDR2 (germline): SNHLY, FYNNEI. CDR3 sequence reads: CASSETLWAFF. The CDR3 bases that were read are TGTGCCAGCAGCGAAACTTTGTGG.

Points on this clone: Sequencing ends 3 residues short of the CDR3 end; the germline J gene provides the rest. V gene TRBV6-2 or TRBV6-3 combines with J gene TRBJ1-2, with D maybe TRBD1 (6 bases). The CDR3 contains 16 residues. Germline CDR1 reads MNHEY; CDR2 reads SVGEGT. Trimming removed 5 bases from V and 4 bases from J, with 20 bases in between. CDR3 sequence: CASSPVQGINFYGYTF. The sequenced part of the CDR3 DNA is TGTGCCAGCAGTCCGGTCCAGGGGATAAACTTCTATGGC.

Comment on this clone: The CDR3 end lies 3 residues beyond the end of the read and is filled in from the germline J gene. This chain connects TRBV20-1 to TRBJ1-1, with D perhaps matching TRBD1 (6 bases). The CDR3 is 11 amino acids. Trimming left V 7 bases short and J 5 bases short, with 11 bases between. Per germline, CDR1 DFQATT and CDR2 SNEGSKA (reference sequence). Partial CDR3 DNA: TGCAGTGGCCACAGGGCTACTGAA. Encoded protein: CSGHRATE. The whole CDR3 reads CSGHRATEAFF.

Notes on this clone: Read data end 3 residues before the CDR3 end; the end is taken from the germline J gene. V gene TRBV10-3 combines with J gene TRBJ2-3; TRBD2 matches 10 bases. This CDR3 comprises 17 residues. J was trimmed by 5 bases and V by 5 bases; bases with no gene match: 13. The germline V gene has CDR1 ENHRY and CDR2 SYGVKD. This CDR3 is CAISNSESGRALDTQYF. CDR3 DNA (partial): TGTGCCATCAGTAACTCAGAAAGCGGGAGGGCCTTAGATACG.

To note about this clone: Read sequence stops 3 residues before the CDR3 end, and the germline J gene provides the missing end. V usage is TRBV18 and J usage is TRBJ2-3; D is unclear. The CDR3 runs 16 residues. Trimming took off 1 base at V and 0 bases at J, with 11 bases between the two ends. Germline values: CDR1 KGHSH, CDR2 LQKENI. CDR3: CASSPLSETSTDTQYF. CDR3 DNA, as far as it was read: TGTGCCAGCTCACCACTCTCGGAGACTAGCACAGATACG.

Regarding this clone: The read finishes 3 residues shy of the CDR3 end, and the germline J gene is used to complete it. The J gene is TRBJ1-1, the V gene TRBV28; D is ambiguous. The CDR3 has 13 amino acids. Trimming removed 3 bases at V and 1 base at J, with 6 bases between. CDR1 is MDHEN and CDR2 is SYDVKM in the germline V gene. The CDR3 region is CASSLAGNTEAFF. The part of the CDR3 DNA that was read is TGTGCCAGCAGTTTGGCAGGGAACACTGAA.

With respect to this clone: The read gets to within 3 residues of the CDR3 end, and the germline J gene fills in the rest. The chain is built from TRBV24-1 and TRBJ1-2, with 8 bases matching TRBD1. Trimming removed 4 bases from V and 4 bases from J; junction bases left unmatched: 4. From germline, CDR1 is KGHDR and CDR2 SFDVKD. The CDR3 runs to 14 residues. CDR3 sequence: CATSEGQGVYGYTF. Partial CDR3 DNA: TGTGCCACCAGTGAAGGACAGGGAGTCTATGGC.

Of note for this clone: The CDR3 goes on 3 residues after the read ends, and that part is filled in from the germline J gene. The genes are TRBV5-1 and TRBJ2-3, with a weak D call TRBD2 (7 bases). This CDR3 is built from 16 residues. Between the trimmed V and J ends, which lost 2 bases and 0 bases, there was a span of 13 bases. CDR1 is SGHRS, CDR2 YFSETQ, per germline. The CDR3 DNA, read in part, is TGCGCCAGCAGCTTATCGGGGGGCGTTAGCACAGATACG. Translating gives CASSLSGGVSTDT. The complete CDR3 reads CASSLSGGVSTDTQYF.

Worth noting for this clone: The CDR3 is cut off 3 residues early in the read; its end comes from the germline J gene. This CDR3 is also generated by other DNA sequences in the sample. The chain recombines TRBV28 with TRBJ2-7, with a weak D call TRBD1 (6 bases). CDR1 is MDHEN, CDR2 SYDVKM, per germline. This CDR3 is built from 14 residues. V was cut by 2 bases and J by 3 bases, with 11 bases left in between. The CDR3 bases that were read are TGTGCCAGCAGTTTAGACCAGGGGCGCTACGAG. Residues: CASSLDQGRYE. The CDR3 reads in full as CASSLDQGRYEQYF.

Concerning this clone: Read data end 3 residues before the CDR3 end; the end is taken from the germline J gene. J is TRBJ1-2 and V is TRBV2; TRBD1 aligns across 8 bases. CDR3 length: 12 residues. Per germline, CDR1 SNHLY and CDR2 FYNNEI. CDR3 protein: CASRQGVEGYTF. The CDR3 bases that were read are TGTGCCAGCAGACAGGGGGTAGAAGGC.

On this clone itself: The CDR3 is cut off 3 residues early in the read; its end comes from the germline J gene. The chain carries TRBV4-2 and TRBJ2-3; 7 bases match TRBD2. The germline V gene encodes CDR1 LGHNA and CDR2 YNFKEQ. The CDR3 is 15 residues long. The trim removed 4 bases at V and 4 bases at J, leaving 8 bases unmatched. CDR3 DNA, as far as it was read: TGTGCCAGCAGCCCTAGTGGCGGGAGATCAGATACG. Its translation: CASSPSGGRSDT. The complete CDR3 reads CASSPSGGRSDTQYF.

Of note for this clone: The DNA ends 3 residues before the CDR3 does, and the rest of the CDR3 is filled in from the germline J gene. The V call is TRBV18, the J call TRBJ2-7; 11 bases match TRBD1. This CDR3 has 15 amino acids. Germline CDR1 reads KGHSH; CDR2 reads LQKENI. With 3 bases clipped from V and 0 bases from J, the junction kept 1 base outside the gene matches. CDR3 sequence reads: CASSPGQGVSYEQYF. The covered CDR3 bases are TGTGCCAGCTCACCGGGACAGGGGGTCTCCTACGAG.

With regard to this clone: The CDR3 extends 3 residues past the end of the read, so its final part is completed from the germline J gene. V is TRBV19 and J is TRBJ2-2, with D possibly TRBD2 on 5 matching bases. The germline V gene has CDR1 LNHDA and CDR2 SQIVND (reference sequence). This CDR3 region has 17 residues. Trimming removed 1 base at V and 1 base at J, with 13 bases between. CDR3 loop: CASSIAWTRENTGELFF. The CDR3 bases that were read are TGTGCCAGTAGTATAGCCTGGACTCGGGAGAACACCGGGGAG.